The present TCR beta chain was sequenced within a study of blood T cell repertoires in COVID-19. Background on the study: COVID-19 samples collected from the United States, Italy and Spain covered acute and convalescent phases. PBMCs, B-cell-depleted T cells, or T cells provided the cDNA or gDNA that made up the material.

In the authors' methods: Using reference gene primer amplification, nucleated cell counts were estimated. TCRdb keeps only in-frame clones here, not all; method: immunoSEQ multiplex PCR. That table gives V, J and clone size, and the DNA gave D and trimming. The profile shows approximately 170,000 clones, around 84% of them singletons. The length of the CDR3 is 10 residues. V was pared by 6 bases and J by 6 bases, with 8 bases between. Germline CDR1 reads SQVTM; CDR2 reads ANQGSEA. J is TRBJ2-5 and V is TRBV29-1; D is perhaps TRBD1 (5 bases). This receptor was taken from a woman older than 75 with acute or convalescent COVID-19. The source material was peripheral blood. The CDR3 spells CSVKGKTQYF. The CDR3 coding sequence is TGCAGCGTGAAGGGGAAGACCCAGTACTTC.